This T cell receptor (beta chain) originates from a study of T cells in Graves' hyperthyroidism and ophthalmopathy. Study background: Pretreatment peripheral blood was obtained at initial diagnosis.

Germline loops: CDR1 ENHRY, CDR2 SYGVKD. V lost 6 bases and J lost 3, with 12 bases in between. The CDR3 covers 14 residues. Amplified TCR beta CDR3 regions came from RNA transcripts. The TCR CDR3 was amplified in a first-round RT-PCR using the HTBI primer set. TCRdb re-derived calls from the multiplex PCR reads in MiXCR, one entry per CDR3 protein. Here the sample spans about 640,000 distinct CDR3 sequences, about a fifth being singletons. V gene TRBV10-3 combines with J gene TRBJ2-1; D perhaps matches TRBD2 (7 bases). The TCR was taken from a man aged 25-45 years with Graves' ophthalmopathy. Sequenced input: blood. CDR3 loop: CAIRGGGGYNEQFF. Written as DNA, the CDR3 is TGTGCCATCAGAGGGGGGGGGGGCTACAATGAGCAGTTCTTC.